Listed below are T cell receptor beta chains from one sample, sequenced in a study of blood T cells in healthy people across ages. TCRdb reprocessed the 5' RACE reads via MiXCR and lists one record per CDR3 protein. This table has roughly 1,000,000 distinct CDR3 sequences, around 25% appearing once. In addition, the sample was reused for a study of T cells of mothers and their children.

Sequences were obtained from blood. The receptors derive from a girl aged 2-10 years in good health. Both conserved end residues are part of each CDR3. The D gene is left open where the match is weak. Rows may omit the clone size; those that give it use once, few, many or a size class.

clone_size d_call j_call v_call cdr3_length cdr3_aa cdr3_nt
NA NA TRBJ1-1 TRBV24-1 13 CATRGTGSYEAFF TGTGCCACCAGAGGGACGGGATCCTATGAAGCTTTCTTT
NA TRBD1 TRBJ2-7 TRBV28 14 CASSFYRGAYEQYF TGTGCCAGCAGTTTCTACAGGGGAGCCTACGAGCAGTACTTC
NA TRBD2 TRBJ2-1 TRBV25-1 14 CASSELAGRNEQFF TGTGCCAGCAGTGAACTAGCGGGTAGGAATGAGCAGTTCTTC
NA TRBD2 TRBJ2-7 TRBV27 14 CASSLSGSTYEQYF TGTGCCAGCAGTTTAAGCGGGAGTACCTACGAGCAGTACTTC
few NA TRBJ2-1 TRBV29-1 15 CSVNGGTSSYNEQFF TGCAGCGTGAACGGGGGGACATCTTCCTACAATGAGCAGTTCTTC
NA TRBD1 TRBJ2-5 TRBV29-1 16 CSVEDYGTGKGETQYF TGCAGCGTTGAAGATTATGGGACAGGGAAAGGAGAGACCCAGTACTTC
NA NA TRBJ1-5 TRBV4-1 15 CASSQDQGSNQPQHF TGCGCCAGCAGCCAAGATCAGGGGAGCAATCAGCCCCAGCATTTT
NA NA TRBJ1-4 TRBV12-3/TRBV12-4 15 CASIRQGLTNEKLFF TGTGCCAGCATCAGGCAGGGGTTGACTAATGAAAAACTGTTTTTT
few NA TRBJ1-3 TRBV7-9 16 CASSLELQVEGNTIYF TGTGCCAGCAGCTTAGAATTGCAGGTCGAAGGAAACACCATATATTTT
NA NA TRBJ2-7 TRBV7-2 13 CASRWHGSYEQYF TGTGCCAGCAGGTGGCACGGCTCCTACGAGCAGTACTTC
few NA TRBJ1-3 TRBV29-1 13 CSVEPVSGNTIYF TGCAGCGTCGAGCCCGTGTCTGGAAACACCATATATTTT
NA NA TRBJ2-1 TRBV20-1 14 CSAPGNGFNNEQFF TGCAGTGCCCCAGGGAATGGGTTTAATAATGAGCAGTTCTTC
few NA TRBJ1-2 TRBV5-1 12 CASRGTAEGYTF TGCGCCAGCAGAGGGACGGCAGAAGGCTACACCTTC
NA TRBD1 TRBJ2-7 TRBV9 15 CASSPAGTGSYEQYF TGTGCCAGCAGCCCAGCCGGGACAGGCTCCTACGAGCAGTACTTC
few TRBD2 TRBJ2-1 TRBV5-1 21 CASSLGLAGLLQRGAYNEQFF TGCGCCAGCAGCCTGGGACTAGCGGGACTCCTACAAAGGGGGGCCTACAATGAGCAGTTCTTC
NA NA TRBJ2-1 TRBV11-2 16 CASSSKSDGVQDEQFF TGTGCCAGCAGCTCAAAAAGTGATGGGGTTCAGGATGAGCAGTTCTTC
NA NA TRBJ1-5 TRBV7-2 17 CASSLEFGLYSNQPQHF TGTGCCAGCAGCTTAGAATTCGGGCTATATAGCAATCAGCCCCAGCATTTT
NA NA TRBJ2-7 TRBV12-3/TRBV12-4 14 CASSRTDSGYEQYF TGTGCCAGCAGTCGTACTGACAGCGGCTACGAGCAGTACTTC
NA NA TRBJ1-1 TRBV10-3 13 CAISERVNTEAFF TGTGCCATCAGTGAGCGAGTGAACACTGAAGCTTTCTTT
few NA TRBJ2-5 TRBV2 14 CASSEGGPLETQYF TGTGCCAGCAGTGAAGGAGGGCCCCTTGAGACCCAGTACTTC
NA NA TRBJ1-2 TRBV12-3/TRBV12-4 14 CASSPSSQVIGYTF TGTGCCAGCAGTCCTTCCTCACAAGTTATTGGCTACACCTTC
few NA TRBJ2-7 TRBV20-1 15 CSADSGALSSYEQYF TGCAGTGCAGACTCAGGGGCCTTAAGCTCCTACGAGCAGTACTTC
NA NA TRBJ2-6 TRBV30 16 CAWVPNQGSRANVLTF TGTGCCTGGGTTCCTAACCAGGGAAGTAGGGCCAACGTCCTGACTTTC
few TRBD2 TRBJ2-1 TRBV11-1 17 CASSLGVAGELYNEQFF TGTGCCAGCAGCTTAGGTGTTGCGGGAGAGCTGTACAATGAGCAGTTCTTC
NA NA TRBJ2-7 TRBV28 16 CASSLNRGASSYEQYF TGTGCCAGCAGTTTAAACCGGGGGGCCAGTTCCTACGAGCAGTACTTC
NA NA TRBJ2-2 TRBV27 16 CASSSPVSGKIGELFF TGTGCCAGCAGTTCCCCAGTATCGGGGAAAATCGGGGAGCTGTTTTTT
NA TRBD1 TRBJ2-3 TRBV9 15 CASSGRQGNTDTQYF TGTGCCAGCAGCGGCAGACAGGGGAACACAGATACGCAGTATTTT
NA NA TRBJ1-3 TRBV4-3 13 CASSQDKFNTIYF TGCGCCAGCAGCCAAGACAAATTCAACACCATATATTTT
NA NA TRBJ2-1 TRBV12-3/TRBV12-4 14 CASSYRDTYNEQFF TGTGCCAGCAGTTACCGGGACACCTACAATGAGCAGTTCTTC
few NA TRBJ2-7 TRBV18 15 CASSPPGPGRNEQYF TGTGCCAGCTCACCACCGGGGCCGGGAAGGAACGAGCAGTACTTC
few NA TRBJ2-7 TRBV7-2 13 CASSLVTWDEQYF TGTGCCAGCAGCTTAGTCACCTGGGACGAGCAGTACTTC
NA TRBD1 TRBJ2-1 TRBV29-1 12 CSVRVGGYEQFF TGCAGCGTACGAGTAGGGGGCTATGAGCAGTTCTTC
NA TRBD1 TRBJ2-7 TRBV10-3 16 CAISGLKGQGTGVQYF TGTGCCATCAGTGGCCTTAAGGGACAGGGGACTGGGGTGCAGTACTTC
few TRBD2 TRBJ2-1 TRBV6-6 16 CASSPPSGRARNEQFF TGTGCCAGCAGTCCGCCTAGCGGGAGGGCGCGGAATGAGCAGTTCTTC
NA TRBD1 TRBJ2-7 TRBV7-2 14 CASSPRGQIYEQYF TGTGCCAGCAGCCCCAGGGGACAGATATACGAGCAGTACTTC
few NA TRBJ1-4 TRBV7-2 16 CASSLAVGGNREKLFF TGTGCCAGCAGCTTAGCGGTTGGGGGTAACCGGGAAAAACTGTTTTTT
few TRBD2 TRBJ2-5 TRBV9 15 CASSVRSSGGETQYF TGTGCCAGCAGCGTTCGGTCTAGCGGGGGAGAGACCCAGTACTTC
NA NA TRBJ2-1 TRBV7-9 14 CASHTLGQINEQFF TGTGCCAGCCACACTCTAGGACAGATCAATGAGCAGTTCTTC
few NA TRBJ1-4 TRBV15 12 CATSGDLEKLFF TGTGCCACCAGCGGGGACCTTGAAAAACTGTTTTTT